This T cell receptor (beta chain) originates from a study of blood T cell repertoires in COVID-19. Study-wide background: COVID-19 samples collected from the United States, Italy and Spain covered acute and convalescent phases.

Clones were sequenced by immunoSEQ multiplex PCR, and TCRdb holds only the in-frame ones, with some missing. The sample lists roughly 150,000 clones, 65% to 85% occurring once. CDR1 and CDR2 from the germline V gene are MRHNA and SNTAGT. The CDR3 totals 15 residues. Unmatched junction bases numbered 6, after V lost 3 bases and J lost 5 bases. The study drew participants aged about 18 to 89 years from under 30 US areas. Assignments of participants to cohorts depended upon their own reported clinical history. The sequence was collected from a woman between 40 and 55 years old with acute COVID-19. The chain uses TRBV6-4 and TRBJ2-1; TRBD2 aligns across 8 bases. The sequencing input was PBMCs or T cells enriched from blood (not recorded which). The chain's CDR3 is CASSEKSGRDNEQFF. The CDR3 DNA reads as TGTGCCAGCAGTGAAAAGAGCGGGAGAGACAATGAGCAGTTCTTC.